A selection of T cell receptor beta chains follows, all from one sample in a study of CD4 T cells in relation to SARS-CoV-2 and coronaviruses. Clones were read by immunoSEQ multiplex PCR, and TCRdb kept only the in-frame ones, dropping some. The table has about 38,000 clones, roughly 90% seen once. Sequencing was done on a sample of memory CD4+ T cells from PBMCs. The origin of the receptors is an adult with COVID-19. CDR3s leave out the opening cysteine and the closing phenylalanine or tryptophan.

J gene | V gene | CDR3 protein
TRBJ2-7 | TRBV18 | ASSPTMGIGYEQY
TRBJ2-3 | TRBV7-8 | ASSLGRGGTDTQY
TRBJ1-6 | TRBV7-8 | ASSYIGGSYNSPLH
TRBJ1-5 | TRBV18 | ASSPTGSAQPQH
TRBJ2-5 | TRBV7-9 | ASTPGGQGTETQY
TRBJ2-1 | TRBV20-1 | SARAGNEQF
TRBJ2-2 | TRBV4-1 | ASSQEPRNTGELF
TRBJ1-5 | TRBV6-5 | ASSSDDSQPQH
TRBJ1-4 | TRBV28 | ASRVGEAREKLF
TRBJ1-2 | TRBV19 | ASIPTGSPSNYGYT
TRBJ2-1 | TRBV7-2 | ASSLGQGSNEQF
TRBJ2-1 | TRBV5-4 | ASSLAGAGPYNEQF
TRBJ1-5 | TRBV3-1/TRBV3-2 | ASSYGTENQPQH
TRBJ2-7 | TRBV4-2 | ASSQGLSGGQGEQY
TRBJ1-3 | TRBV5-4 | ASSPGGAGNTIY
TRBJ1-2 | TRBV19 | ASLMRSGGGLGTGYT
TRBJ2-7 | TRBV19 | ASQGTGTVLSEQY
TRBJ2-1 | TRBV7-8 | ASSQVLLAGRITYNEQF
TRBJ1-3 | TRBV5-1 | ASSSTQSSGNTIY
TRBJ1-6 | TRBV5-1 | ASSFQKDSSPLH
TRBJ1-6 | TRBV14 | ASSQGQVLNSPLH
TRBJ1-4 | TRBV5-8 | ASSATRRGRLF
TRBJ2-3 | TRBV9 | ASSVELAGNTQY
TRBJ1-5 | TRBV3-1/TRBV3-2 | ASSQDGSRGQPQH
TRBJ2-3 | TRBV11-3 | ASSFGVADTQY
TRBJ2-3 | TRBV9 | ASSGDREDTQY
TRBJ1-1 | TRBV5-1 | ASSLGTANTEAF
TRBJ2-2 | TRBV19 | ASSLETQGVGGELF
TRBJ2-3 | TRBV24-1 | ATSDFGTDTQY
TRBJ2-5 | TRBV6-5 | ATAPGHYQETQY
TRBJ1-3 | TRBV5-4 | ASSDRQGTSGNTIY
TRBJ2-1 | TRBV4-1 | ASSQVRGYDNEQF
TRBJ2-1 | TRBV5-1 | ASSPGDTYNEQF
TRBJ1-1 | TRBV6-2/TRBV6-3 | ASSTSRQGSSVNTEAF
TRBJ2-5 | TRBV12-5 | ASGLVERAGRETQY
TRBJ2-5 | TRBV6-5 | ASNTQGAGETQY
TRBJ1-2 | TRBV14 | ASSPTGYYGYT
TRBJ2-7 | TRBV5-1 | ASSSTGTGDYEQY
TRBJ2-1 | TRBV7-2 | ASSKGPPQGNEQF
TRBJ1-1 | TRBV5-6 | ASSFTRGGEAF
TRBJ2-5 | TRBV5-1 | ASSLAGGLRSQETQY
TRBJ1-4 | TRBV6-5 | ASRPVSRNEKLF
TRBJ1-1 | TRBV6-6 | ASSTVTGAEAF
TRBJ2-6 | TRBV3-1/TRBV3-2 | ASSHRQGAGANVLT
TRBJ1-6 | TRBV5-1 | ASSLDRMDYSPLH
TRBJ1-2 | TRBV5-1 | ASSLGLRAPLSNYGYT
TRBJ2-1 | TRBV6-5 | ASSSGGAFNEQF
TRBJ1-1 | TRBV11-2 | ASSTWTGGTTEAF
TRBJ1-2 | TRBV25-1 | ASSESGQLYGYT
TRBJ1-1 | TRBV2 | ASSEQGSSPEAF
TRBJ2-7 | TRBV20-1 | SASGTAYEQY
TRBJ2-7 | TRBV7-9 | ASSPTFYEQY
TRBJ2-3 | TRBV11-1 | ASSFDRGPDTQY
TRBJ1-2 | TRBV6-1 | AITGSYGYT
TRBJ2-3 | TRBV5-4 | ASSDGLAGGHTDTQY
TRBJ1-2 | TRBV20-1 | SRRAHYGYT
TRBJ2-2 | TRBV5-4 | ASSVRDRNTGELF